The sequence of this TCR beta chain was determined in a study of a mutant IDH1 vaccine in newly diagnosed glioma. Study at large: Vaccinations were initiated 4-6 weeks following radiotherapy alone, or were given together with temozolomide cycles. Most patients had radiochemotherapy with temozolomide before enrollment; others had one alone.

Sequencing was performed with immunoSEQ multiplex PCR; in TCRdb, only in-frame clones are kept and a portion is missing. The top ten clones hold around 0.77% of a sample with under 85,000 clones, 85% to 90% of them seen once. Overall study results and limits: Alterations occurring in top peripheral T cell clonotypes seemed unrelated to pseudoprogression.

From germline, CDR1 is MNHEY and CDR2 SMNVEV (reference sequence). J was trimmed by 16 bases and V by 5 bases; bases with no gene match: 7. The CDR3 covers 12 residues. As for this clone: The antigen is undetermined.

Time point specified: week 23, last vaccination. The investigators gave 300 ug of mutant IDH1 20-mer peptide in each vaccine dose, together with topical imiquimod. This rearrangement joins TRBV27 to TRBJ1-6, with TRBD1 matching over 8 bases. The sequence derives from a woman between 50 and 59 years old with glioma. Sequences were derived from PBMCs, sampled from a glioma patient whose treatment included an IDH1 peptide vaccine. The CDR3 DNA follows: TGTGCCAGCAGTCCCTGGACAGGGACGCTCCACTTT. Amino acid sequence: CASSPWTGTLHF.